One and the same sample provided the 32 T cell receptor beta chains below, sequenced in a study of blood T cell repertoires in COVID-19. Clones were read by immunoSEQ multiplex PCR, and TCRdb kept only the in-frame ones, dropping some. The profile shows around 120,000 clones, around 87% of them singletons. Sequencing was carried out using peripheral blood. The receptors shown here come from a woman in her seventies with acute or convalescent COVID-19.

V usage is TRBV28 and J usage is TRBJ1-2; 8 nucleotides agree with TRBD1. CDR1 and CDR2 (germline): MDHEN, SYDVKM. The CDR3 spans 17 residues. J gave up 5 bases and V 0 bases, and 11 bases lay outside the gene matches. The DNA of the CDR3 is TGTGCCAGCAGTTTATGGGCCGCAGGGGGCGTTAAGTATGGCTACACCTTC. Residues: CASSLWAAGGVKYGYTF.

The chain joins TRBV6-1 to TRBJ1-5; D gene ambiguous. V was cut by 3 bases and J by 1 base, with 10 bases left in between. The CDR3 is 15 amino acids. Germline-derived CDR1 and CDR2 are MNHNS and SASEGT. Here the CDR3 reads CASSEVSESNQPQHF. The CDR3 nucleotides are TGTGCCAGCAGTGAGGTTTCAGAAAGCAATCAGCCCCAGCATTTT.

The V gene is TRBV30, the J gene TRBJ2-7; D possibly corresponds to TRBD2 (6 bases). V lost 8 bases and J 9 bases, leaving 23 bases between the germline ends. Germline V gives CDR1 GTSNPN, CDR2 SVGIG (reference sequence). The CDR3 runs to 13 residues. The CDR3 here is CAADGRGSDGQYF. The DNA for the CDR3 is TGTGCCGCAGATGGGCGGGGCTCGGATGGGCAGTACTTC.

This rearrangement joins TRBV10-2 to TRBJ1-6, with D tentatively TRBD1 (6 bases). The V and J ends lost 6 bases and 3 bases respectively, with 12 bases between them. The CDR3 contains 15 residues. The V gene's germline CDR1 is WSHSY and CDR2 SAAADI. The CDR3 coding sequence is TGCGCCAGCAGGGAGGAGGGGGTCTATAATTCACCCCTCCACTTT. This translates into CASREEGVYNSPLHF.

The V and J genes are TRBV7-9 and TRBJ1-4; maybe TRBD1 (5 bases). CDR1 SEHNR and CDR2 FQNEAQ come from the germline V gene (reference sequence). The CDR3 is 15 residues long. Trimming pared 1 base from V and 8 bases from J, leaving 14 bases between. CDR3 DNA: TGTGCCAGCAGCTTAGGTGACAGAATGGAAGAAAAACTGTTTTTT. Its translation: CASSLGDRMEEKLFF.

This rearrangement joins TRBV9 to TRBJ1-2; no definite D call. Germline CDR1 and CDR2: SGDLS and YYNGEE. The V and J ends lost 0 bases and 4 bases respectively, with 13 bases between them. CDR3 length equals 15 residues. CDR3: CASSVGVGSSYGYTF. In DNA form, the CDR3 reads TGTGCCAGCAGCGTAGGGGTGGGCTCGAGCTATGGCTACACCTTC.

The chain has TRBV28 and TRBJ1-2, with TRBD1 identical over 12 bases. Germline CDR1 MDHEN, CDR2 SYDVKM. This CDR3 comprises 15 residues. Unmatched junction bases numbered 11, after V lost 8 bases and J lost 7 bases. DNA for the CDR3: TGTGCCAGCGGATCCCCGGGACAGGGGGCTTTTGGCTACACCTTC. The encoded protein is CASGSPGQGAFGYTF.

The chain carries TRBV12-5 and TRBJ1-5, with D possibly matching TRBD1 (6 bases). Germline CDR1 is LGHNT and CDR2 is FRNRAP. With 5 bases removed from V and 7 bases from J, the gap between germline ends came to 15 bases. This CDR3 is 14 amino acids long. Written as DNA, the CDR3 is TGTGCTAGTGGTCTTCAGGTAGGGGGACAGCCCCAGCATTTT. Its translation: CASGLQVGGQPQHF.

V is TRBV7-6 and J is TRBJ2-5, with 9 bases matching TRBD1. The CDR3 totals 16 residues. Germline CDR1 is SGHVS and CDR2 is FNYEAQ. Trimming removed 5 bases from V and 4 bases from J; junction bases left unmatched: 11. The CDR3 spells CASSRMIPTGGETQYF. The CDR3 DNA is TGTGCCAGCAGCCGAATGATCCCGACAGGGGGAGAGACCCAGTACTTC.

This rearrangement joins TRBV28 to TRBJ2-5; a weak D match, TRBD2 (5 bases). V dropped 8 bases and J dropped 0 bases, with 19 bases sitting between them. CDR3 length equals 16 residues. Looked up from germline, CDR1 is MDHEN and CDR2 is SYDVKM. CDR3 loop: CASASSKRGYQETQYF. For the CDR3, the DNA is TGTGCCAGCGCCTCGAGTAAGCGAGGGTACCAAGAGACCCAGTACTTC.

The genes are TRBV28 and TRBJ1-1, with 7 bases lining up with TRBD1. Germline V gives CDR1 MDHEN, CDR2 SYDVKM. V lost 7 bases to trimming and J lost 5 bases; unmatched junction nucleotides: 7. This CDR3 comprises 13 residues. The CDR3 reads CASTLRTGTEAFF. The CDR3 DNA sequence: TGTGCCAGCACCTTGAGGACAGGTACTGAAGCTTTCTTT.

The chain combines TRBV28 with TRBJ1-3; weak D call: TRBD1 (5 bases). CDR1 MDHEN and CDR2 SYDVKM come from the germline V gene. The CDR3 is made up of 14 amino acids. V was pared by 3 bases and J by 7 bases, with 13 bases between. CDR3 DNA: TGTGCCAGCAGTTTCCCGGACATTTTTAACACCATATATTTT. This sequence encodes CASSFPDIFNTIYF.

This clone was detected once. V usage is TRBV10-3 and J usage is TRBJ2-7, with 7 bases identical to TRBD1. The CDR3 contains 14 residues. V trimming: 6 bases; J trimming: 0 bases; junction bases outside the gene matches: 5. CDR1 and CDR2 from the germline V gene are ENHRY and SYGVKD. In nucleotides, the CDR3 is TGTGCCATCAGGGGGACAGATTTCTCCTACGAGCAGTACTTC. This codes for CAIRGTDFSYEQYF.

The V and J genes are TRBV4-1 and TRBJ1-6, with TRBD1 matching over 9 bases. With 0 bases clipped from V and 7 bases from J, the junction kept 7 bases outside the gene matches. Germline CDR1 and CDR2: MGHRA and YSYEKL. The CDR3 length is 17 residues. Here the CDR3 DNA reads TGCGCCAGCAGCCAAGACCCCGCGACAGGGGGGAATTCACCCCTCCACTTT. Its protein is CASSQDPATGGNSPLHF.

The chain joins TRBV28 to TRBJ2-7; a possible D gene is TRBD2 (6 bases). The germline gives CDR1 MDHEN, CDR2 SYDVKM. V dropped 2 bases and J dropped 3 bases, with 11 bases sitting between them. The CDR3 runs 14 residues. The CDR3 spells CASSLRGIDYEQYF. DNA of the CDR3: TGTGCCAGCAGTTTACGGGGGATAGACTACGAGCAGTACTTC.

The rearrangement links TRBV5-4 to TRBJ1-4; TRBD1 is a possible D gene (5 bases). The ends were cut back, 1 base at V and 5 bases at J, with 12 bases in the middle. The CDR3 is made up of 15 amino acids. Germline CDR1 is SGHNT and CDR2 is YYREEE (reference sequence). This chain's CDR3 is CASSLPGGGNEKLFF. CDR3 in DNA: TGTGCCAGCAGCTTGCCGGGGGGAGGGAATGAAAAACTGTTTTTT.

This chain connects TRBV6-2 or TRBV6-3 to TRBJ1-6; TRBD1 matches 9 bases. CDR3 length equals 16 residues. Losses at the gene ends were 5 bases for V and 10 bases for J; bases not matched to a gene: 12. Germline CDR1 is MNHEY and CDR2 is SVGEGT. This CDR3 reads CASSNAYRGLRSPLHF. CDR3 DNA: TGTGCCAGCAGTAACGCATACAGGGGGCTTAGGTCACCCCTCCACTTT.

This clone has a single count. The gene calls are TRBV2 and TRBJ1-1, with D unresolved. The CDR3 extends over 14 amino acids. The V gene lost 1 base and the J gene lost 1 base, with 7 bases spanning the gap. Germline CDR1 reads SNHLY; CDR2 reads FYNNEI. Here the CDR3 DNA reads TGTGCCAGCAGTGAAGTCGGTTCGAACACTGAAGCTTTCTTT. Protein: CASSEVGSNTEAFF.

This chain connects TRBV15 to TRBJ2-3, with 7 bases identical to TRBD2. Trimming took 5 bases from V and 10 from J; bases not matched to a gene: 12. The CDR3 covers 14 residues. The germline gives CDR1 LNHNV, CDR2 YYDKDF (reference sequence). The CDR3 DNA reads as TGTGCCACCAGCTCTCAATCCTGGGGAGGGGCGCAGTATTTT. This gives the protein CATSSQSWGGAQYF.

The chain employs TRBV9 and TRBJ1-2; 9 bases map to TRBD1. This CDR3 has 13 residues. The germline V gene encodes CDR1 SGDLS and CDR2 YYNGEE. J was trimmed by 5 bases and V by 7 bases; bases with no gene match: 6. CDR3 protein: CASGGQGIYGYTF. The CDR3 DNA follows: TGTGCCAGCGGTGGACAGGGGATTTATGGCTACACCTTC.

The rearrangement joins TRBV4-1 to TRBJ2-5; 10 nucleotides match TRBD1. V dropped 4 bases and J dropped 7; count of bases not matched to a gene: 6. The CDR3 has 14 residues. From germline, CDR1 is MGHRA and CDR2 YSYEKL. This chain's CDR3 is CASSRTGGLGTQYF. In DNA form, the CDR3 reads TGCGCCAGCAGCCGGACAGGGGGTTTAGGGACCCAGTACTTC.

This sequence joins TRBV19 and TRBJ2-1; 8 bases are a match to TRBD1. The CDR3 is made up of 15 amino acids. CDR1 is LNHDA and CDR2 is SQIVND in the germline V gene (reference sequence). The V segment lost 3 bases and the J segment 7 bases; nucleotides outside the gene matches: 8. In DNA form, the CDR3 reads TGTGCCAGTAGTATCTTTCAGGACAGGGCGAATGAGCAGTTCTTC. It codes for CASSIFQDRANEQFF.

The chain uses TRBV30 and TRBJ2-2, with TRBD1 matching 9 bases. V shed 5 bases and J 6 bases; nucleotides not matched to a gene: 7. The germline CDR1 and CDR2 sequences are GTSNPN and SVGIG (reference sequence). The CDR3 length is 14 residues. In DNA form, the CDR3 reads TGTGCCTGGGCGGGACAGGGACCGGCCGGGGAGCTGTTTTTT. This gives the protein CAWAGQGPAGELFF.

Details on this clone: The junction shows a germline mismatch at one end, possibly a read error. The rearrangement joins TRBV18 to TRBJ2-2; D could derive from TRBD1 or TRBD2 (6 bases each). Germline V CDR1 and CDR2: KGHSH, LQKENI. The CDR3 totals 15 residues. CDR3 protein: CASSPRGQNTGELFF. The CDR3 bases are TGTGCCAGCTCCCCACGGGGGCAAAATACCGGGGAGCTGTTTTTT.

The chain combines TRBV6-1 with TRBJ2-2, with D perhaps TRBD2 (6 bases). CDR1 MNHNS and CDR2 SASEGT come from the germline V gene. This CDR3 contains 16 residues. Trimming left V 1 base short and J 8 bases short, with 17 bases between. The CDR3 protein is CASSEEVGGLGGELFF. In DNA form, the CDR3 reads TGTGCCAGCAGTGAAGAGGTCGGAGGGTTGGGTGGGGAGCTGTTTTTT.

This chain links TRBV10-3 with TRBJ1-5; tentative D call: TRBD1 (5 bases). Germline V gene sequence: CDR1 ENHRY, CDR2 SYGVKD. The CDR3 is made up of 15 amino acids. V was trimmed by 6 bases and J by 2 bases, leaving 14 bases between them. CDR3 loop: CAIRAGTAGNQPQHF. CDR3 nucleotides: TGTGCCATCAGGGCGGGGACCGCTGGCAATCAGCCCCAGCATTTT.

The rearrangement joins TRBV4-1 to TRBJ2-1; 9 nucleotides match TRBD1. The germline V gene has CDR1 MGHRA and CDR2 YSYEKL. V shed 8 bases and J 2 bases; nucleotides not matched to a gene: 7. CDR3 size: 15 residues. CDR3 coding DNA: TGCGCCAGCTCTAGACAGGGGGGCCCCTACAATGAGCAGTTCTTC. Its translation is CASSRQGGPYNEQFF.

The chain employs TRBV6-5 and TRBJ2-3, with D perhaps TRBD2 (6 bases). CDR1 is MNHEY, CDR2 SVGAGI, per germline. Trimming removed 4 bases at V and 4 bases at J, with 9 bases between. The CDR3 spans 13 residues. The CDR3 DNA reads as TGTGCCAGCAGTTCGGGGGATTCAGATACGCAGTATTTT. Its translation: CASSSGDSDTQYF.

The rearrangement joins TRBV12-3 or TRBV12-4 to TRBJ2-7; D is undetermined. V was pared by 0 bases and J by 6 bases, with 6 bases between. This CDR3 region has 12 residues. The CDR3 loop reads CASSLARSEQYF. In DNA form, the CDR3 reads TGTGCCAGCAGTTTAGCGAGGAGCGAGCAGTACTTC.

This clone was observed once. V is TRBV30 and J is TRBJ1-6, with 9 positions matching TRBD1. CDR1 is GTSNPN and CDR2 is SVGIG in the germline V gene (reference sequence). The CDR3 covers 13 residues. The trim removed 3 bases at V and 9 bases at J, leaving 3 bases unmatched. The CDR3 sequence: CAWSGQGRSPLHF. The DNA for the CDR3 is TGTGCCTGGAGCGGACAGGGGCGTTCACCCCTCCACTTT.

The chain recombines TRBV5-5 with TRBJ1-1, with 11 bases aligning to TRBD1. Per the germline V gene, CDR1 is SGHKS and CDR2 is YYEKEE (reference sequence). This CDR3 region has 16 residues. V lost 1 base, J lost 1 base, and 3 bases stayed unmatched. The CDR3 sequence: CASSLTDRGRNTEAFF. In DNA, the CDR3 is TGTGCCAGCAGCTTGACGGACAGGGGGCGGAACACTGAAGCTTTCTTT.

The chain employs TRBV6-5 and TRBJ1-3; no firm D call. Trimming cost V 6 bases and J 1 base, with 13 bases left between them. This CDR3 comprises 15 residues. Germline lookup yields CDR1 MNHEY and CDR2 SVGAGI. In nucleotides, the CDR3 is TGTGCCAGCAGGTCGGATGAGGGATCTGGAAACACCATATATTTT. Translated: CASRSDEGSGNTIYF.